This TCR beta chain was sequenced during a study of Graves' ophthalmopathy and Graves' hyperthyroidism. Across the whole study: Stable hyperthyroidism referred to disease that showed no ophthalmopathy within 18 months of follow-up.

Germline V gene data show CDR1 as MNHEY and CDR2 as SVGAGI. This CDR3 has 15 residues. V was clipped by 4 bases and J by 3 bases; unmatched bases: 5. This clonotype was recorded at least ten times. Enrollment excluded any patients with other autoimmune diseases, uncontrolled infections, pregnancy or lactation. Beta-chain TCR CDR3 regions were amplified from RNA transcripts. HTBI-primed first-round RT-PCR preceded second-round multiplex PCR. One entry per CDR3 protein results from TCRdb running MiXCR on the multiplex PCR reads. The repertoire holds around 1,200,000 distinct CDR3 sequences, with 36% as singletons.

The sequencing sample was made of peripheral blood or thyroid tissue (not recorded which). The TCR sequence derives from an adult man with Graves' hyperthyroidism. The chain joins TRBV6-5 to TRBJ2-5, with TRBD2 matching 10 bases. In DNA form, the CDR3 reads TGTGCCAGCAGTTTCGGGCTAGCGGGAGAAGAGACCCAGTACTTC. Protein sequence: CASSFGLAGEETQYF.